The rows below give T cell receptor beta chains drawn from one sample of a study of technical replicates of blood from several donors. Assay: immunoSEQ multiplex PCR; the TCRdb copy retains only in-frame clones and omits some. Among some 68,000 clones listed, over 85% were seen once. Sequences were obtained from T cells isolated from PBMCs. The receptors were gathered from a human donor in good health. Both conserved end residues are part of each CDR3. The D gene is left open where the match is weak. Not all rows give a size; the values are once, few, many and, for expanded clones, a class.

>TRBJ1-1|TRBV4-1|NA|NA
CASSQRTANTEAFF
TGCGCCAGCAGCCAAAGGACAGCGAACACTGAAGCTTTCTTT
>TRBJ1-1|TRBV16|NA|TRBD1
CASSPPTTGAIRGAFF
TGTGCCAGCAGCCCTCCCACGACAGGGGCCATCCGGGGAGCTTTCTTT
>TRBJ2-1|TRBV7-2|NA|NA
CASSFGSYDYNEQFF
TGTGCCAGCAGCTTCGGGTCTTACGACTACAATGAGCAGTTCTTC
>TRBJ2-1|TRBV13|NA|TRBD2
CASRDSGNEQFF
TGTGCCAGCCGGGATAGCGGGAATGAGCAGTTCTTC
>TRBJ2-3|TRBV11-2|NA|TRBD2
CASSLLAGADTQYF
TGTGCCAGCAGCTTACTAGCGGGGGCAGATACGCAGTATTTT
>TRBJ2-1|TRBV7-3|NA|TRBD1
CASGDRGKINEQFF
TGTGCCAGCGGCGACAGGGGGAAGATCAATGAGCAGTTCTTC
>TRBJ2-3|TRBV11-2|NA|TRBD2
CASSLGISGGTDTQYF
TGTGCCAGCAGCTTAGGTATAAGCGGGGGCACAGATACGCAGTATTTT
>TRBJ1-1|TRBV5-6|once|NA
CASSLDYRGGTEAFF
TGTGCCAGCAGCTTGGATTATAGGGGGGGGACTGAAGCTTTCTTT
>TRBJ2-7|TRBV4-1|NA|TRBD2
CASSQPTSGVYEQYF
TGCGCCAGCAGCCAACCTACTAGCGGGGTTTACGAGCAGTACTTC
>TRBJ2-1|TRBV27|NA|NA
CASSLAGNEQFF
TGTGCCAGCAGTTTGGCGGGGAATGAGCAGTTCTTC
>TRBJ1-2|TRBV30|NA|NA
CACLFGGAISGYTF
TGTGCCTGCCTATTCGGGGGGGCTATTAGTGGCTACACCTTC
>TRBJ2-2|TRBV19|NA|NA
CASSIGQELFF
TGTGCCAGTAGTATAGGGCAGGAGCTGTTTTTT
>TRBJ1-2|TRBV5-1|NA|NA
CASSLGNQGGYTF
TGCGCCAGCAGCTTAGGAAACCAGGGTGGCTACACCTTC